The 14 T cell receptor beta chains listed next were all sequenced from one sample in a study of blood T cell repertoires in COVID-19. This table comes from immunoSEQ multiplex PCR, and its TCRdb copy is limited to in-frame clones, with some not included. The repertoire holds 200,000 to 250,000 clones, about 80% seen once, with around 1.9% in the top ten. Sequencing used peripheral blood. All receptors come from a woman over 75 with acute or convalescent COVID-19.

The chain links TRBV9 to TRBJ2-5; 9 bases line up with TRBD2. Trimming at V came to 0 bases and at J to 4 bases, leaving 4 bases not matched to a gene. The CDR3 consists of 15 residues. Germline-derived CDR1 and CDR2 are SGDLS and YYNGEE. For the CDR3, the DNA is TGTGCCAGCAGCGTAGGCGGGGGGGCATTAGAGACCCAGTACTTC. Its protein product is CASSVGGGALETQYF.

There are a few counts of this clone. This chain connects TRBV5-1 to TRBJ2-5; D is perhaps TRBD1 (6 bases). Trimming removed 3 bases from V and 2 bases from J, with 8 bases in between. Germline V gene sequence: CDR1 SGHRS, CDR2 YFSETQ. The CDR3 runs to 13 residues. CDR3 region: CASSYQGQETQYF. The CDR3 DNA reads TGCGCCAGCAGCTACCAGGGGCAAGAGACCCAGTACTTC.

This clone was found a few times. The gene calls are TRBV6-2 or TRBV6-3 and TRBJ2-3; D gene unclear. CDR3 length: 11 residues. Trimming shortened V by 4 bases and J by 10 bases, and 9 bases separated the two germline ends. Per germline, CDR1 MNHEY and CDR2 SVGEGT. The chain's CDR3 is CASSSGRAQYF. The CDR3 nucleotides read TGTGCCAGCAGTTCGGGTCGCGCGCAGTATTTT.

The gene calls are TRBV27 and TRBJ1-5; no firm D call. CDR3 size: 17 residues. Looked up from germline, CDR1 is MNHEY and CDR2 is SMNVEV (reference sequence). V lost 5 bases and J 1 base, leaving 18 bases between the germline ends. The CDR3 is CASSPLPWTGSNQPQHF. In DNA form, the CDR3 reads TGTGCCAGCAGTCCATTACCTTGGACTGGAAGCAATCAGCCCCAGCATTTT.

V gene TRBV6-6 combines with J gene TRBJ1-2; 9 nucleotides agree with TRBD1. With V trimmed by 5 bases and J by 4 bases, 14 bases remained unmatched. This CDR3 comprises 17 residues. Germline loops: CDR1 MNHNY, CDR2 SVGAGI (reference sequence). The CDR3 DNA follows: TGTGCCAGCAGTCACCAACAGGGGGCTCAAGGAGTCTATGGCTACACCTTC. It is translated as CASSHQQGAQGVYGYTF.

The rearrangement joins TRBV6-2 or TRBV6-3 to TRBJ2-3; weak D call: TRBD2 (6 bases). The CDR3 spans 16 residues. Germline CDR1 reads MNHEY; CDR2 reads SVGEGT. V was cut by 2 bases and J by 0 bases, with 12 bases left in between. This chain's CDR3 is CASSYTSGRSTDTQYF. The DNA of the CDR3 is TGTGCCAGCAGTTACACTTCAGGGAGGAGCACAGATACGCAGTATTTT.

The J gene is TRBJ2-5, the V gene TRBV6-5; the D is unclear. CDR3 length: 15 residues. Germline values: CDR1 MNHEY, CDR2 SVGAGI. V was trimmed by 6 bases and J by 0 bases, leaving 14 bases between them. The CDR3 loop reads CASSPRHTYQETQYF. In nucleotides, the CDR3 is TGTGCCAGCAGCCCCAGGCACACGTACCAAGAGACCCAGTACTTC.

A word on this clone: This CDR3 is also generated by other DNA sequences in the sample. The V gene is TRBV5-1, the J gene TRBJ1-1, with D possibly being TRBD1 (5 bases). CDR3 length: 15 amino acids. The V end lost 0 bases, the J end lost 2 bases, and 11 bases lay between the germline ends. CDR1 and CDR2 from the germline V gene are SGHRS and YFSETQ. For the CDR3, the DNA is TGCGCCAGCAGCTTGGACGTGGGGGGAAACACTGAAGCTTTCTTT. Amino acids: CASSLDVGGNTEAFF.

CDR3 DNA sequence: TGTGCCAGCAGCCAAGAAGGGGGCGCAGCGGGGGCTTACAATGAGCAGTTCTTC. Amino acids: CASSQEGGAAGAYNEQFF. The chain carries TRBV3-1 (or the pseudogene TRBV3-2) and TRBJ2-1; D might be TRBD2 (8 bases). The CDR3 has 18 amino acids. V was pared by 0 bases and J by 4 bases, with 19 bases between. CDR1 and CDR2 from the germline V gene are LGHDT and YNNKEL (reference sequence).

The gene calls are TRBV2 and TRBJ1-4, with D perhaps matching TRBD1 (5 bases). The CDR3 sequence is 13 residues long. V lost 3 bases to trimming and J lost 8 bases, with 10 bases between them. CDR1 is SNHLY and CDR2 is FYNNEI in the germline V gene. The CDR3 is CASSDREREKLFF. In DNA, the CDR3 is TGTGCCAGCAGTGACAGGGAACGGGAAAAACTGTTTTTT.

The rearrangement links TRBV28 to TRBJ2-1, with 7 bases fitting TRBD2. Germline-derived CDR1 and CDR2 are MDHEN and SYDVKM. Germline trimming cut 2 bases from V and 2 bases from J; bases unmatched to any gene: 3. The CDR3 runs to 15 residues. Here the CDR3 DNA reads TGTGCCAGCAGTTTAGGGGGAGGGGCCTACAATGAGCAGTTCTTC. Translation gives CASSLGGGAYNEQFF.

This clone was picked up a small number of times. This sequence joins TRBV7-2 and TRBJ1-6, with 7 bases matching TRBD1. J lost 7 bases, V lost 5 bases, and 5 bases had no gene match. The CDR3 length is 14 residues. The germline gives CDR1 SGHTA, CDR2 FQGNSA. CDR3 protein: CASSQTGANSPLHF. Here the CDR3 DNA reads TGTGCCAGCAGCCAAACAGGGGCGAATTCACCCCTCCACTTT.

The chain links TRBV19 to TRBJ2-5; 9 nucleotides line up with TRBD2. J lost 2 bases, V lost 3 bases, and 7 bases had no gene match. The CDR3 consists of 16 residues. Germline CDR1 is LNHDA and CDR2 is SQIVND (reference sequence). Written as DNA, the CDR3 is TGTGCCAGTAGTATGGCAGCGGGGGGCTTACAAGAGACCCAGTACTTC. Encoded protein: CASSMAAGGLQETQYF.

This chain links TRBV6-5 with TRBJ1-5; 7 bases are a match to TRBD1. The CDR3 length is 14 residues. V trimming: 6 bases; J trimming: 7 bases; junction bases outside the gene matches: 9. Germline lookup yields CDR1 MNHEY and CDR2 SVGAGI. The CDR3 DNA is TGTGCCAGCAGGGGACAGTTCTCATCCCAGCCCCAGCATTTT. As protein: CASRGQFSSQPQHF.